This is a list of T cell receptor beta chains from one sample in a study of cytomegalovirus exposure and HLA in healthy donors. Here immunoSEQ multiplex PCR was the method, and the copy in TCRdb shows in-frame clones only, minus some. The sample holds some 150,000 clones; around 79% are singletons and the top ten take around 4%. The specimen was PBMCs. Receptor source: a man aged 40-49 years in good health and CMV-seronegative. Each CDR3 is given with its conserved first and last residue. Fields, in order: CDR3 length, J gene, clone size, V gene, D gene, CDR3 protein, CDR3 DNA. A D gene is named only where the DNA matches it firmly. Clone size is not always given. Where it is, it says once, few, many or a class for expanded clones.

length: 16; J: TRBJ2-1; size: -; V: TRBV9; D: TRBD1; CDR3: CASSEIDRGIHNEQFF; DNA: TGTGCCAGCAGCGAGATCGACAGGGGGATACACAATGAGCAGTTCTTC
length: 16; J: TRBJ2-5; size: -; V: TRBV4-1; D: -; CDR3: CASSQVIGRGEETQYF; DNA: TGCGCCAGCAGCCAAGTTATCGGCAGGGGGGAAGAGACCCAGTACTTC
length: 13; J: TRBJ1-5; size: once; V: TRBV10-3; D: TRBD1; CDR3: CAITPDRDCPQHF; DNA: TGTGCCATCACTCCGGACAGGGACTGTCCCCAGCATTTT
length: 18; J: TRBJ1-1; size: -; V: TRBV7-2; D: -; CDR3: CASSIFNQGWKMNTEAFF; DNA: TGTGCCAGCAGCATATTCAACCAGGGTTGGAAAATGAACACTGAAGCTTTCTTT
length: 15; J: TRBJ2-3; size: -; V: TRBV27; D: -; CDR3: CASSHTRGPSDTQYF; DNA: TGTGCCAGCAGTCACACCCGTGGGCCTTCAGATACGCAGTATTTT
length: 13; J: TRBJ1-6; size: -; V: TRBV7-9; D: -; CDR3: CASSLKGNSPLHF; DNA: TGTGCCAGCAGCTTAAAGGGGAATTCACCCCTCCACTTT
length: 14; J: TRBJ2-3; size: -; V: TRBV5-1; D: -; CDR3: CASSLDSSTDTQYF; DNA: TGCGCCAGCAGCTTGGACTCTAGCACAGATACGCAGTATTTT
length: 16; J: TRBJ1-4; size: -; V: TRBV19; D: TRBD1; CDR3: CASSIFGTGGSGKLFF; DNA: TGTGCCAGTAGTATATTCGGGACAGGGGGTAGTGGAAAACTGTTTTTT
length: 15; J: TRBJ1-3; size: -; V: TRBV11-2; D: -; CDR3: CASSLESFSGNTIYF; DNA: TGTGCCAGCAGCTTAGAGTCCTTCTCTGGAAACACCATATATTTT
length: 15; J: TRBJ2-2; size: -; V: TRBV5-1; D: TRBD1; CDR3: CASSPGQADTGELFF; DNA: TGCGCCAGCAGCCCCGGACAGGCGGACACCGGGGAGCTGTTTTTT
length: 14; J: TRBJ1-1; size: -; V: TRBV2; D: -; CDR3: CASSGQGLNTEAFF; DNA: TGTGCCAGCAGTGGTCAGGGGCTGAACACTGAAGCTTTCTTT
length: 18; J: TRBJ2-7; size: -; V: TRBV5-6; D: TRBD1; CDR3: CASSSSSSTGFSRYEQYF; DNA: TGTGCCAGCAGCTCCTCCTCCTCGACAGGGTTTTCCCGTTACGAGCAGTACTTC
length: 14; J: TRBJ2-2; size: -; V: TRBV27; D: TRBD1; CDR3: CASRPHQGAGELFF; DNA: TGTGCCAGCAGACCCCACCAGGGGGCCGGGGAGCTGTTTTTT
length: 14; J: TRBJ1-6; size: -; V: TRBV7-3; D: -; CDR3: CASSSGESWSPLHF; DNA: TGTGCCAGCAGCTCCGGGGAGTCGTGGTCACCCCTCCACTTT
length: 13; J: TRBJ2-7; size: -; V: TRBV9; D: TRBD1; CDR3: CASSGTGNYEQYF; DNA: TGTGCCAGCAGCGGGACAGGGAACTACGAGCAGTACTTC
length: 16; J: TRBJ2-3; size: -; V: TRBV4-1; D: TRBD2; CDR3: CASSQTSGGASDTQYF; DNA: TGCGCCAGCAGCCAGACTAGCGGGGGGGCCTCAGATACGCAGTATTTT